These T cell receptor beta chains were read from a single sample in a study of Graves' ophthalmopathy and Graves' hyperthyroidism. TCRdb re-derived calls from the multiplex PCR reads in MiXCR, one entry per CDR3 protein. The sample lists a few hundred thousand distinct CDR3 sequences; around 20% were seen once. The sequencing sample was made of peripheral blood. Receptor source: a woman aged 18-29 years with stable Graves' hyperthyroidism. CDR3s include the opening cysteine and the closing phenylalanine or tryptophan. Fields, in order: V gene, D gene, clone size, J gene, CDR3 DNA, CDR3 protein. D genes are given only for firm matches. The size entry is marked missing in some rows and otherwise reads once, few, many or a size class.

TRBV11-2	TRBD2	many	TRBJ2-2	TGTGCCAGCAGCCCGGGACTAGCGGTAGTCACCGGGGAGCTGTTTTTT	CASSPGLAVVTGELFF
TRBV27	.	many	TRBJ2-7	TGTGCCAGCAGTTACCGAAAGGGCTACGAGCAGTACTTC	CASSYRKGYEQYF
TRBV29-1	.	few	TRBJ2-1	TGCAGCGTGGGTGACAAGAGTGACAATGAGCAGTTCTTC	CSVGDKSDNEQFF
TRBV12-3/TRBV12-4	TRBD1	.	TRBJ1-2	TGTGCCAGCAGTTTATCGCCCACAGGGGGCTATGGCTACACCTTC	CASSLSPTGGYGYTF
TRBV6-1	.	many	TRBJ1-2	TGTGCCAGCAGTGTTCCGACAGGTTATGGCTACACCTTC	CASSVPTGYGYTF
TRBV4-1	TRBD1	few	TRBJ1-2	TGCGCCAGCAGCCACCTCACCGGACAGGGGGCGGACTATGGCTACACCTTC	CASSHLTGQGADYGYTF
TRBV2	TRBD2	many	TRBJ2-2	TGTGCCAGCCAATTACTAGCGGGGGACACCGGGGAGCTGTTTTTT	CASQLLAGDTGELFF
TRBV15	TRBD1	few	TRBJ2-4	TGTGCCACCAGCGGGGACAGGGGCCGGAGCTACATTAAGTACTTC	CATSGDRGRSYIKYF
TRBV27	TRBD1	.	TRBJ2-7	TGTGCCAGCAGTTTTGGCGGAGTGGGACAGGCCTCCTACGAGCAGTACTTC	CASSFGGVGQASYEQYF
TRBV20-1	.	.	TRBJ1-1	TGCAGTGCTAGAGCCCCCTTGGCCGGCACTGAAGCTTTCTTT	CSARAPLAGTEAFF
TRBV20-1	.	.	TRBJ1-3	TGCAGTGCTAGAGATGGGCAGGCTCTCTCTGGAAACACCAGATATTTT	CSARDGQALSGNTRYF
TRBV6-1	.	many	TRBJ1-1	TGTGCCAGCAGAGACAGTAGAGCGGTACGTACTGAAGCTTTCTTT	CASRDSRAVRTEAFF
TRBV20-1	TRBD2	many	TRBJ2-5	TGCAGTGCTAGTGTGGCGGGAGTCCAAGAGACCCAGTACTTC	CSASVAGVQETQYF
TRBV7-2	TRBD2	many	TRBJ2-7	TGCGCCAGCAGCTTGGCGGGAGGGCCAGACGAGCAGTACTTC	CASSLAGGPDEQYF
TRBV20-1	.	many	TRBJ1-2	TGCAGTGCTACATCGGACAGCTATGGCTACACCTTC	CSATSDSYGYTF
TRBV7-2	TRBD2	.	TRBJ2-7	TGTGCCAGCAGCAACCTAGCGGGAGTCCGCTACGAGCAGTACTTC	CASSNLAGVRYEQYF
TRBV12-3/TRBV12-4	.	many	TRBJ1-2	TGTGCCAGCACCGGGGGATGGGGTTCGTATGGCTACACCTTC	CASTGGWGSYGYTF
TRBV28	TRBD1	many	TRBJ2-7	TGTGCCAGCAGGACAGGGGGCCCCTCCTACGAGCAGTACTTC	CASRTGGPSYEQYF
TRBV20-1	.	.	TRBJ1-1	TGCAGTGCTCGAAAGGCTGAAGCTTTCTTT	CSARKAEAFF
TRBV20-1	.	many	TRBJ1-5	TGCAGTGCATGGAGGAGCGGTCAGCCCCAGCATTTT	CSAWRSGQPQHF
TRBV7-2	.	many	TRBJ1-1	TGTGCCAGCAGCTTACGCGGGGGTGAAGCTTTCTTT	CASSLRGGEAFF
TRBV10-2	.	.	TRBJ1-2	TGCGCCAGCAGTGACCCCTTAGGAGCCTACGCCTTC	CASSDPLGAYAF
TRBV20-1	TRBD1	.	TRBJ2-5	TGCAGTGCCGGGACAGGGGGCCAAGAGACCCAGTACTTC	CSAGTGGQETQYF